This T cell receptor beta chain stems from a study of blood T cells in healthy people across ages (dated by TCRdb to the mid-2010s). With regard to the full study: In model experiments, template switching captured about one uniquely barcoded TCR beta cDNA molecule for every two T cells. Age-related changes in TCR beta repertoire diversity were measured in the study by deep sequencing normalized with unique cDNA molecular identifiers. The donors were split into four age groups: young (average around 15 years), middle-aged (about 40), aged (approximately 60) and long-lived (over 80). Donors of different ages were randomly distributed across sequencing lanes to avoid experimental bias. Two additional independent replicas of 1 million unique cDNA reads from the same blood draw were analyzed for two donors (one aged 18 to 30 and one aged 80 or older). General findings and caveats noted by the study authors: There was a strong correlation between observed TCR beta diversity and the percentage of naive T cells measured by flow cytometry. Bulk unsorted PBMC profiling prevented conclusive comparison of naive and antigen-experienced compartments. As age increased, observed TCR beta diversity per million T cells dropped in a roughly linear way, and a significant reduction was already evident by age 40. Estimates of total diversity based on one million sequenced T cells were considered lower bounds and underestimates. Compared with the aged group, the long-lived group had more naive CD4+ T cells, fewer expanded clones and increased TCR diversity, a pattern suggesting age selection. Because the CMV infection status of the donors was unknown, age-related changes in expanded clonotypes may potentially have been confounded.

For this clonotype: Its specific antigen is unknown. Base qualities are missing; no much larger clone stands one base away.

The donors were under 40 Caucasian individuals from Russia, aged 6 to 90 years, who were systemically healthy. Approximately 10 milliliters of peripheral blood were collected from each donor into EDTA-treated Vacutainer tubes. PBMCs were isolated by Ficoll-Paque density-gradient centrifugation, with at least 6 million obtained per sample. Trizol reagent was used to extract total RNA from the PBMCs, yielding at least 6 micrograms per sample. For every donor, flow cytometry on a PBMC aliquot measured the percentage of naive CD45RAhigh/CD27high T cells. From the cysteine through the phenylalanine, the CDR3 covers 16 amino acids. The entry retains the CDR3 DNA only, 48 bases that are in frame from base 1. CDR1 and CDR2, looked up from the germline V gene, are WSHSY and SAAADI. V lost 3 bases and J lost 0 bases; the stretch between them is 13 bases long. Library method: 5' RACE. Sequencing was carried out with an Illumina HiSeq 2500. A second roughly 6 to 12 cycle PCR used a sample-barcoded 5' primer and a J-beta primer mix. A unique molecular identifier was introduced onto each TCR beta cDNA molecule by a template-switch 5' adaptor carrying 12 random nucleotides. At least 2.5 million CDR3-containing paired-end reads were obtained from each sample. The Mint cDNA synthesis kit, primed by a TRBC-specific oligonucleotide, was used to synthesize first-strand cDNA from all RNA. Following uracil-DNA glycosylase treatment, a first 18-cycle PCR with universal primers M1SS and BC2_uni_R was performed on all cDNA. Regarding the original processing steps: For normalization, 1 million high-quality reads were randomly selected from each sample, with every read carrying a distinct molecular identifier. Reads sharing molecular identifiers were discarded rather than binned into consensus sequences. MiTCR, with a Q25 quality threshold and the strictest error-elimination algorithm, was used for CDR3 identification, clonotype clustering and error correction. A nonparametric unseen species model with Euler transformation was used to estimate a lower bound on total TCR beta diversity. The public sequencing data were trimmed at Q25 with fastp and processed into clonotypes with MiXCR by TCRdb, which kept only in-frame beta chains. Here each entry gathers all rows of one CDR3 protein and keeps the most common genes and DNA. TCRdb assigned the V and J calls; the authors' analysis was not used. Within this sample are around 1.5 million distinct CDR3 sequences, with approximately 60% of them counted one time only. Of the sample, 5% to 7% is held by the ten largest clones.

The sequenced sample consisted of blood. The receptor comes from a man in his late teens or twenties in good health. The chain was built from TRBV10-2 and TRBJ2-3; TRBD1 is possibly the D segment (5 matching bases). This receptor carries the CDR3 CASSESGAESTDTQYF. In nucleotide form, the sequence is TGCGCCAGCAGTGAAAGTGGGGCAGAGAGCACAGATACGCAGTATTTT.